A single sample is the source of the 9 T cell receptor beta chains below, sequenced in a study of CD8 T cells in ankylosing spondylitis. MiXCR was run by TCRdb on the 5' RACE reads, yielding one entry per CDR3 protein. The sample records approximately 250,000 distinct CDR3 sequences, about 24% being singletons. The sequencing input was blood, either unsorted or a sorted T cell fraction (not recorded which). These receptors were obtained from a male donor with ankylosing spondylitis or in good health (not recorded which).

This clonotype was detected many times. The chain combines TRBV10-3 with TRBJ1-5; maybe TRBD1 (6 bases). Trimming removed 4 bases from V and 5 bases from J, with 9 bases in between. Germline V lookup: CDR1 ENHRY, CDR2 SYGVKD. The CDR3 totals 13 residues. The CDR3 protein is CAISAGEDQPQHF. CDR3 bases: TGTGCCATCAGTGCAGGGGAGGATCAGCCCCAGCATTTT.

This clonotype has a count of ten or more. The gene calls are TRBV2 and TRBJ1-2; no firm D call. CDR1 SNHLY and CDR2 FYNNEI come from the germline V gene. The CDR3 spans 12 residues. Trimming shortened V by 4 bases and J by 6 bases, and 9 bases separated the two germline ends. Here the CDR3 reads CASSGGFDGYTF. CDR3 in DNA: TGTGCCAGCAGTGGGGGATTCGATGGCTACACCTTC.

This clonotype has ten or more counts. DNA of the CDR3: TGTGCCAGCAGCGTAAGTGGAGGGGATCAGCCCCAGCATTTT. Amino acid sequence: CASSVSGGDQPQHF. This chain links TRBV9 with TRBJ1-5; D possibly corresponds to TRBD1 (5 bases). Trimming shortened V by 1 base and J by 5 bases, and 10 bases separated the two germline ends. This CDR3 contains 14 residues. Germline CDR1 reads SGDLS; CDR2 reads YYNGEE. Supplemented by reference TRBV9 and TRBJ1-5, the full variable domain reads DSGVTQTPKHLITATGQRVTLRCSPRSGDLSVYWYQQSLDQGLQFLIQYYNGEERAKGNILERFSAQQFPDLHSELNLSSLELGDSALYFCASSVSGGDQPQHFGDGTRLSIL.

This clonotype was detected a few times. The chain is built from TRBV12-3 or TRBV12-4 and TRBJ1-4; D is undetermined. Trimming stripped 4 bases from V and 12 bases from J, with 9 bases between. The CDR3 consists of 11 residues. The DNA for the CDR3 is TGTGCCAGCAGTTGGTCCTCCGAACTGTTTTTT. Its protein product is CASSWSSELFF.

The CDR3 region is CASSSGSKETQYF. The CDR3 DNA reads as TGTGCCAGCAGCTCGGGAAGTAAAGAGACCCAGTACTTC. V gene TRBV11-2 combines with J gene TRBJ2-5, with D possibly TRBD2 on 5 matching bases. Germline values: CDR1 SGHAT, CDR2 FQNNGV. The CDR3 has 13 amino acids. The V end was cut by 4 bases, the J end by 3 bases, with 9 bases between. The whole variable domain, filled in from reference TRBV11-2 and TRBJ2-5, reads EAGVAQSPRYKIIEKRQSVAFWCNPISGHATLYWYQQILGQGPKLLIQFQNNGVVDDSQLPKDRFSAERLKGVDSTLKIQPAKLEDSAVYLCASSSGSKETQYFGPGTRLLVL.

The genes are TRBV20-1 and TRBJ2-2, with D maybe TRBD2 (5 bases). V shed 1 base and J shed 0 bases, with 12 bases lying between them. This CDR3 spans 16 amino acids. Germline loops: CDR1 DFQATT, CDR2 SNEGSKA (reference sequence). The CDR3 region is CSARGGAASNTGELFF. CDR3 bases: TGCAGTGCTAGAGGGGGAGCAGCTTCGAACACCGGGGAGCTGTTTTTT.

The J gene is TRBJ1-5, the V gene TRBV29-1; tentative D call: TRBD1 (6 bases). The germline V gene encodes CDR1 SQVTM and CDR2 ANQGSEA. V was shortened by 7 bases and J by 3 bases, with 13 bases between the two germline ends. The CDR3 length is 13 residues. This chain's CDR3 is CSARGQNNQPQHF. In nucleotides, the CDR3 is TGCAGCGCAAGAGGACAGAACAATCAGCCCCAGCATTTT.

This clonotype was seen a few times. The CDR3 loop is CASSRGQGLLRTQYF. CDR3 coding DNA: TGTGCCAGCAGCCGGGGACAGGGGCTACTGAGGACCCAGTACTTC. The V and J genes are TRBV6-1 and TRBJ2-5, with 10 bases fitting TRBD1. Germline V gives CDR1 MNHNS, CDR2 SASEGT. This CDR3 has 15 amino acids. The V and J ends lost 6 bases and 7 bases, in that order; junction bases with no gene match: 11.

The genes are TRBV10-3 and TRBJ2-1; tentatively, D is TRBD2 (6 bases). This CDR3 region has 14 residues. Germline lookup yields CDR1 ENHRY and CDR2 SYGVKD. Trimming pared 2 bases from V and 5 bases from J, leaving 10 bases between. The CDR3 loop is CAISEGTGNNEQFF. The DNA of the CDR3 is TGTGCCATCAGTGAGGGGACTGGGAACAATGAGCAGTTCTTC.